The present T cell receptor (beta chain) was sequenced within a study of high-grade serous ovarian cancer treatment subgroups (TCRdb year 2021). Study-level background: On average, sequencing produced fewer than 15,000 reads and around 7,800 unique TCR beta rearrangements for each sample. The study examined TCR beta repertoires in high-grade serous ovarian cancer patients who were grouped under a laparoscopic triage algorithm by complete gross resection or by neoadjuvant chemotherapy response. The 30-patient cohort included about ten patients with no residual disease after primary surgery (R0), about ten excellent NACT responders, and about ten poor NACT responders. Each patient contributed one primary tumor and two metastatic tumor samples, giving 90 samples in total. The paper's findings and limits, for the study overall: Tumors from the same patient had repertoire similarity ranging from 0.11 to 0.79, while tumors from different patients showed almost no similarity. TCR clonal relatedness was found to be positively correlated with neoantigen level and, by trend, with copy number variation and mutation load derived from whole-genome sequencing. Spatial information was not captured by bulk tumor TCR sequencing, so insight into HGSC tumor complexity and diversity was limited. The TCR repertoire analyses centered on CDR3, leaving CDR1 and CDR2 unanalyzed.

The 70 to 90 tumor samples underwent high-throughput TCR profiling using ImmunoSEQ. As for how the authors treated the data: To measure repertoire diversity, the metrics used were richness (unique productive sequences), clonality, evenness and relatedness, and the Bhattacharyya coefficient was used to assess similarity between samples. A sensitivity analysis that removed TCRs with fewer than two reads produced consistent conclusions. TCRdb retrieved this table from immuneACCESS and kept in-frame rearrangements only. Not all clones are present; in checked studies, unresolved V genes account for under half, and no reason is known for the remainder. V and J calls and clone size are those listed in that table; D and trimming were worked out from the DNA. The sample yields some 40,000 clones; 70% to 80% were counted once. The ten largest clonotypes hold roughly 3% of the sample. Turning to this clone: Its antigen is not yet known. No per-base quality is available; no much larger clone lies one base away.

The CDR3, cysteine through phenylalanine, is 13 amino acids long. Here the CDR3 DNA is all that survives: 39 bases in frame from base 1. Based on the germline V gene, the CDR1 and CDR2 sequences are MDHEN and SYDVKM. V and J lose 3 bases and 4 bases, and a span of 8 bases separates them. Collection of tumor samples took place before definitive surgery or chemotherapy. The MD Anderson Biospecimen Extraction Resource handled genomic DNA extraction, while the MD Anderson Cancer Genomics Laboratory carried out the TCR sequencing. The clonotype comes from a human donor with high-grade serous ovarian cancer. Sequencing was performed on tumor tissue. The V gene is TRBV28 and the J gene is TRBJ2-3; the D gene is not confidently resolved. The CDR3 region reads CASSLMTADTQYF. The sequenced DNA: TGTGCCAGCAGTTTGATGACTGCAGATACGCAGTATTTT.